The subject of this entry is one TCR beta chain. As yet, its antigen is unknown. This sample was included in a study of T cells after yellow fever vaccination. About the study: With SMART-Seq v4 Ultra Low Input, the fractions containing low cell numbers were prepared.

Study-wide results and caveats: FACS-sorted repertoires might harbor abundant contaminating clonotypes from the bulk population. Re-detected after boosting: most primary clones, almost 98% of CD4 and over 80% of CD8.

Universal primer sites and UMIs were introduced during 5'RACE template-switching synthesis of TCR cDNA. TCRdb analysed the 5' RACE reads with MiXCR anew, one entry per CDR3 protein. This sample has hundreds of thousands of distinct CDR3 sequences, with roughly 14% found just once. The CDR3 is 13 amino acids. Trimming cost V 0 bases and J 4 bases, with 4 bases left between them. Per germline, CDR1 SGDLS and CDR2 YYNGEE. The sample in question was PBMCs, obtained on the day of the yellow fever booster vaccination. This rearrangement joins TRBV9 to TRBJ2-2; D remains unclear. The source of this sequence is a man in his thirties or forties who received the YFV17D yellow fever vaccine. The CDR3 DNA is TGTGCCAGCAGCGTAGCTATCACCGGGGAGCTGTTTTTT. It specifies CASSVAITGELFF.